This TCR beta chain was sequenced in a study of cytomegalovirus exposure and HLA in healthy donors (dated by TCRdb to about 2017). Concerning the study at large: According to an earlier analysis of 587 of the donors, 150 million to 200 million T cells yielded 117 million unique TCR beta sequences and less than 300 Gb of sequence data. An early release that covered roughly 600 HLA-typed donors contained about 300 gigabases of sequencing data and 65 million to 100 million unique TCR sequences. The genetic ancestry cluster associated with self-reported Caucasian donors included around four fifths of the roughly 410 genotyped donors. The study was designed to test whether signatures of past pathogen exposure could be identified by cataloging public T cell receptors. The T cell repertoires of around 670 subjects were profiled by immunosequencing and related to cytomegalovirus serostatus. Along with the roughly 700-subject first cohort, a separate validation cohort of over a hundred different subjects was used. High-throughput TCR immunosequencing, statistical association of individual TCRs with disease status, and machine learning were combined to predict cytomegalovirus infection status. A later analysis re-analyzed previously published TCR beta repertoires from 660 or so donors and added high-resolution HLA genotyping to study TCR occurrence patterns. In the later analysis, no new phenotypic data were used to find candidate immune exposures; instead, reliance was placed on TCR beta sequences and their occurrence across donors. An earlier analysis of roughly 600 of the donors used high-throughput TCR beta sequencing to judge whether each TCR beta V gene segment behaved as functional or pseudogenic. Alongside the repertoire data, information on donor age, sex, ethnicity and CMV serostatus was compiled. A later genetic analysis used genome-wide SNP genotypes for about 60% of the 666 donors, treating that subset as a discovery cohort. Every discovery cohort repertoire had been produced on one sequencing platform. HLA typing included class I and class II loci at four-digit resolution. The number of donors typed differed by locus, with about 629-630 for A, B, C, DRB1 and DQB1, around 500 for DQA1, 600 to 610 for DPA1, and approximately 470 for DPB1. Because of strong linkage in the cohort, roughly five DR-DQ haplotypes were treated as single units for association and clustering. Across roughly 420 genotyped donors of the cohort, an average of approximately 200,000 unique TCR beta nucleotide sequences per donor were sequenced, and 15% to 20% of those sequences were non-productive.

Of note for this clone: There is no known antigen for this receptor. No clone much larger than this one lies a single base away; base qualities are absent.

The CDR3 contains 17 residues, cysteine and phenylalanine counted. CDR3 DNA only is kept here, 51 bases in frame from base 1. CDR1 and CDR2, looked up from the germline V gene (reference sequence), are SGHKS and YYEKEE. V lost 0 bases and J lost 4 bases; the stretch between them is 17 bases long. The method behind the library was the immunoSEQ multiplex PCR assay. For the multiplex PCR, a mixture combining 60 forward primers for TCR Vbeta segments and 13 reverse primers for TCR Jbeta segments was used. The CDR3 region of rearranged TCR beta genes was amplified from genomic DNA by a multiplex PCR assay. The amplified TCR beta libraries were sequenced on the Illumina HiSeq System as 87-base-pair reads. In the original analysis: Across the roughly 700 repertoires, a later analysis counted tens of millions of unique TCR beta chains, roughly 11 million of which were shared by at least two donors. Raw reads were error-corrected and collapsed into unique sequences by a nearest-neighbor algorithm in which closely related sequences were merged to remove PCR and sequencing errors. V, D and J gene segments were assigned by aligning CDR3 sequences to IMGT reference sequences. Each retained sequence needed at least a six-nucleotide match to both a V gene segment and a J gene segment. Rearrangements were classified as productive when the CDR3 lacked stop codons and remained in frame with V and J, and all other rearrangements were classified as non-productive. Following IMGT convention, CDR3 was defined as the stretch from the second conserved V-encoded cysteine up to the conserved J-encoded phenylalanine. In an earlier analysis of more than 550 of the donors, sequences lacking an unambiguous match to a single V gene segment were excluded. In an earlier analysis of approximately 500 of the donors, a V segment was called functional when productive rearrangements were above 56.7%, and segregating when the standard deviation between donors exceeded 5%. To diagnose cytomegalovirus status from the catalog of TCR beta chain sequences, a statistical classification framework was built. V and J gene assignment, in a later analysis, came from comparing TCR nucleotide sequences with IMGT/GENE-DB human TR gene sequences. In a later analysis, CDR3 sequences and most-parsimonious VDJ recombination scenarios were assigned using the TCRdist pipeline. In a later analysis, every TCR beta chain was defined by the combination of its CDR3 amino acid sequence and its V-gene family, and reads without a unique V-gene family were dropped. In a later analysis, 450 to 600 highly shared, low-generation-probability nucleotide sequences were removed to address suspected cross-contamination and a sequencing artifact. A later analysis calculated a clonal expansion index for each public chain from normalized within-repertoire ranks of inferred template counts. In a later analysis, generation probabilities were computed using a VDJ recombination model fitted to out-of-frame rearrangements, and the results were checked against IGoR. Hypergeometric tests were used in a later analysis to score TCR-TCR, TCR-HLA and TCR-CMV co-occurrence, with a repertoire-size bias correction applied to the TCR pairs. To estimate false discovery rates, a later analysis permuted the HLA or CMV assignments 20 times. A later analysis grouped co-occurring TCRs with DBSCAN, adding TCRdist sequence similarity when clustering within HLA-allele-positive subsets. Co-occurrence clustering excluded repertoires with fewer than 30,000 or more than 120,000 public chains, plus five with anomalous nucleotide sharing. The table was pulled from immuneACCESS by TCRdb, which kept in-frame rearrangements only. Such tables lose some clones; where checked, under half of the loss comes from unresolved V genes, and the rest has no known cause. The V and J calls and clone size are taken from that table; D and trimming were inferred from the DNA. The sample table lists some 160,000 clones, almost 80% of them with a count of one. The top ten hold more than 1.2% of the sample.

General findings and caveats noted by the study authors: The presence/absence analyses assumed that sequencing depth was roughly uniform across donors, and that assumption may not be true. In an earlier analysis of a few hundred of the donors, most TCR beta V segments were observed in productive rearrangements about 87% or about 30% of the time, broadly matching IMGT annotations. In a later analysis, HLA-associated TCR beta chains showed more clonal expansion and lower generation probabilities than non-associated chains that were equally common. Over 15 rarely observed V segments, including chromosome 9 orphons, were excluded from the earlier analysis of approximately 500 of the donors because counts were too low. Linkage disequilibrium might explain the correlated functional status among segregating V segments, but an unknown experimental factor could not be ruled out. A few of the identified cytomegalovirus-associated TCR beta chains were confirmed in vitro to be specific for cytomegalovirus antigens. Several of the top co-occurrence clusters appeared to be linked to parvovirus B19, influenza, CMV and Epstein-Barr virus, according to a later analysis. The classifier was reported to diagnose cytomegalovirus status with high specificity and sensitivity in both the original and validation cohorts. Because the 87-base-pair reads could not distinguish some IMGT-functional V segments, including TRBV6-2 and TRBV6-3, those segments were excluded. Most CMV-associated TCR beta chains appeared to be HLA-restricted in a later analysis, and the HLA associations seemed to be driven largely by CMV exposure. While some public TCRs were present in many individuals, most TCR sequences turned up only very rarely across donors. A later genetic analysis reported fewer N-insertions in productive TCRs among donors in an Asian-associated ancestry cluster than the approximately 700-donor mean. Strong co-occurrence of HLA alleles, especially DR and DQ, made assigning TCR associations to individual alleles difficult. A cluster of highly shared sequence variants was judged likely to represent a technical artifact of the sequencing pipeline. According to the authors, the approach could potentially be generalized to other disease states and immunological phenotypes. For the cohort, immune exposure information was limited to CMV serostatus. HLA typing was unavailable for some donors at each locus, so association tests used only the typed subset. A later analysis found that TCR association rates varied across HLA loci, with DRB1 alleles showing the most associated TCRs and HLA-C alleles the fewest. V-gene and J-gene trimming of TCR beta chains was associated with a missense DCLRE1C variant in a later genetic analysis, and the association was replicated in an independent cohort. Specific HLA alleles were associated with 15,000 to 20,000 TCR beta sequences at a false discovery rate of 0.05 in a later analysis. The study gave a list of under 200 TCR beta chains associated with cytomegalovirus. In this cohort, only TCR beta chains were sequenced, and detectable features were limited by the absence of alpha or paired-chain data. A further reported finding was that TCR beta sequences accurately predicted the HLA-A and HLA-B alleles for most subjects in the first cohort.

In total, approximately 690 healthy bone marrow donors made up the cohort. At the time of sampling, every cohort member was nominally healthy, though immune exposures that went unrecorded were likely present. The donor was CMV seronegative and was included in the group of a few hundred seronegative cohort members. A peripheral blood sample was provided by each donor, and peripheral blood mononuclear cells were used for TCR beta sequencing. Genomic DNA extraction from the blood cell samples was performed with the Qiagen DNeasy Blood Extraction Kit. The chain is made from TRBV5-5 and TRBJ1-5, with the D gene not confidently named. This clonotype was sampled from a male donor in good health and CMV-seronegative. Sequencing used PBMCs. CDR3 region: CASSLDSLSGLNQPQHF. The DNA sequence is as follows: TGTGCCAGCAGCTTGGATTCGTTGTCCGGACTTAATCAGCCCCAGCATTTT. With the rest looked up from the reference TRBV5-5 and TRBJ1-5 genes rather than sequenced, the full variable domain is DAGVTQSPTHLIKTRGQQVTLRCSPISGHKSVSWYQQVLGQGPQFIFQYYEKEERGRGNFPDRFSARQFPNYSSELNVNALLLGDSALYLCASSLDSLSGLNQPQHFGDGTRLSIL.